Listed below are T cell receptor beta chains from one sample, sequenced in a study of blood T cell repertoires in COVID-19. Produced via immunoSEQ multiplex PCR; TCRdb's table is partial and in-frame only. This repertoire shows 250,000 to 350,000 clones, around nine tenths found once; its top ten account for roughly 12%. The source material was peripheral blood. These receptors were collected from a woman aged 25 to 39 with COVID-19, enrolled during active disease. The CDR3 runs from the conserved cysteine through the conserved F or W. Each record gives: clone size, J gene, V gene, D gene, CDR3 DNA, CDR3 protein. D genes are given only for firm matches. Some rows mark clone size as missing; the rest say once, few, many or name a class of expanded clone.

-	TRBJ2-7	TRBV7-2	TRBD2	TGTGCCAGCAGCTTAGAGCCTAGCGGGACCAGTCTGGAGCAGTACTTC	CASSLEPSGTSLEQYF
once	TRBJ1-2	TRBV6-5	-	TGTGCCAGCAGCCAAAGCGGCTATGGCTACACCTTC	CASSQSGYGYTF
-	TRBJ2-7	TRBV6-1	TRBD2	TGTGCCAGCAGTGAAGCGCTTTGGCGGGAGCAAGGTGAGCAGTACTTC	CASSEALWREQGEQYF
-	TRBJ2-7	TRBV6-1	-	TGTGCCAGCAGTGAAAATGGGAACAGGGCGACCTACGAGCAGTACTTC	CASSENGNRATYEQYF
-	TRBJ2-2	TRBV24-1	-	TGTGCCACCAGTGATTTTTCAGGGGACAACACCGGGGAGCTGTTTTTT	CATSDFSGDNTGELFF
-	TRBJ2-5	TRBV4-1	TRBD1	TGCGCCAGCAGCCAAGGGACAGGGGGTTTTGAGACCCAGTACTTC	CASSQGTGGFETQYF
-	TRBJ1-1	TRBV28	-	TGTGCCTCCTCTAGCGGGTCCAGGAACACTGAAGCTTTCTTT	CASSSGSRNTEAFF
once	TRBJ2-2	TRBV24-1	-	TGTGCCACCAGTGATTTTGAGGGCTCGAACACCGGGGAGCTGTTTTTT	CATSDFEGSNTGELFF
-	TRBJ2-1	TRBV5-4	TRBD2	TGTGCCAGCAGCCCGGGGGGGACTAGCGGGAAGAGGGAGCAGTTCTTC	CASSPGGTSGKREQFF
-	TRBJ1-2	TRBV6-1	-	TGTGCCAGCAGTGAAGCGCGTCAGGGCTATGGCTACACCTTC	CASSEARQGYGYTF
-	TRBJ2-6	TRBV10-2	TRBD1	TGCGCCAGCATGGGGCAAGACAGGGTCAAAAACTCTGGGGCCAACGTCCTGACTTTC	CASMGQDRVKNSGANVLTF
-	TRBJ1-1	TRBV18	-	TGTGCCAGCTCCGGGGGGGCGAACACTGAAGCTTTCTTT	CASSGGANTEAFF
-	TRBJ1-1	TRBV6-5	-	TGTGCCAGCAGTTACTCGGGCGGGAGCATCCCTGAAGCTTTCTTT	CASSYSGGSIPEAFF
-	TRBJ2-7	TRBV4-1	-	TGCGCCAGCAGCCCCCCGAGAGGGAGCTCCTACGAGCAGTACTTC	CASSPPRGSSYEQYF
-	TRBJ2-3	TRBV6-5	TRBD2	TGTGCCAGCAGAAGGGCTAGCGGGAGCACAGATACGCAGTATTTT	CASRRASGSTDTQYF
-	TRBJ2-1	TRBV7-2	TRBD2	TGTGCCAGCAGCTTAGCGGGACTAGCGTGGAATGAGCAGTTCTTC	CASSLAGLAWNEQFF
-	TRBJ2-5	TRBV3-1/TRBV3-2	-	TGTGCCAGCAGCCAAGTACAAGTCGTCCAAGAGACCCAGTACTTC	CASSQVQVVQETQYF
-	TRBJ2-7	TRBV19	-	TGTGCCAGTAGTATAGAGCTAGGGAGCGAGCAGTACTTC	CASSIELGSEQYF
-	TRBJ2-7	TRBV7-9	-	TGTGCCAGCAGCCCTTCAGCGCCCTTCACCTACGAGCAGTACTTC	CASSPSAPFTYEQYF
-	TRBJ2-3	TRBV27	-	TGTGCCAGCAGTCCACAGGACACAGATACGCAGTATTTT	CASSPQDTDTQYF
-	TRBJ1-1	TRBV3-1/TRBV3-2	-	TGTGCCAGCAGCCAAGTTGGCAGGGCCACTGAAGCTTTCTTT	CASSQVGRATEAFF
-	TRBJ1-4	TRBV24-1	TRBD1	TGTGCCACCAGTGATTCTAGACAGGGGGTGGAAAAACTGTTTTTT	CATSDSRQGVEKLFF
-	TRBJ1-4	TRBV4-2	-	TGTGCCAGCAGGGAATTTGTCGGAGGCATTAATGAAAAACTGTTTTTT	CASREFVGGINEKLFF
-	TRBJ1-2	TRBV10-1	-	TGCGCCAGCAGTGAATCCTCTAACTATGGCTACACCTTC	CASSESSNYGYTF
-	TRBJ1-1	TRBV6-5	TRBD1	TGTGCCAGCACACGGGGACAGTATTTATCTGAAGCTTTCTTT	CASTRGQYLSEAFF
-	TRBJ1-1	TRBV24-1	TRBD1	TGTGCCACCAGTGAAGGACAGGGGTACACTGAAGCTTTCTTT	CATSEGQGYTEAFF
-	TRBJ2-3	TRBV9	TRBD2	TGTGCCAGCAGCTTTCGCGGGGGAGCGCAAACAGATACGCAGTATTTT	CASSFRGGAQTDTQYF
-	TRBJ2-1	TRBV6-2/TRBV6-3	-	TGTGCCAGCAGTTACTCTGGACTCGGCAGAACGTTCTTC	CASSYSGLGRTFF
-	TRBJ1-1	TRBV28	TRBD1	TGTGCCAGCATTCTAGGGGCGACAGGGCTTTTTGCTTTCTTT	CASILGATGLFAFF
-	TRBJ2-1	TRBV5-5	-	TGTGCCAGCAGCTTGCGGGGTTACAATGAGCAGTTCTTC	CASSLRGYNEQFF
-	TRBJ2-6	TRBV28	-	TGTGCCAGCAGTTTGACAGGCTCTGGGGCCAACGTCCTGACTTTC	CASSLTGSGANVLTF
once	TRBJ2-7	TRBV7-9	TRBD2	TGTGCCAGCAGCTCGGGCGGGGGAGAGCAGTACTTC	CASSSGGGEQYF
few	TRBJ2-7	TRBV6-1	TRBD1	TGTGCCAGCAGTGCTCAAGGGGGCTTCTCTGGGCCCTCCTACGAGCAGTACTTC	CASSAQGGFSGPSYEQYF
-	TRBJ2-7	TRBV14	TRBD1	TGTGCCAGCAGCCTCTTTGGGACAGGGGCCTACGAGCAGTACTTC	CASSLFGTGAYEQYF
-	TRBJ1-3	TRBV5-1	-	TGCGCCAGCAGCCCAGAGGGGGGGAGTGGAAACACCATATATTTT	CASSPEGGSGNTIYF
-	TRBJ2-2	TRBV18	-	TGTGCCAGCTCACCACCGTTGAGGGTAGGAACCGGGGAGCTGTTTTTT	CASSPPLRVGTGELFF
-	TRBJ2-2	TRBV7-3	TRBD1	TGTGCCAGCAGCACCTACGGACAGGGGTCAGGGGAGCTGTTTTTT	CASSTYGQGSGELFF
-	TRBJ2-2	TRBV9	-	TGTGCCAGCAGTTTAGCGCGGAACACCGGGGAGCTGTTTTTT	CASSLARNTGELFF
-	TRBJ2-7	TRBV11-2	-	TGTGCCAGCGGAGAGGCTGGAAGGGAGCAGTACTTC	CASGEAGREQYF
-	TRBJ2-4	TRBV5-1	TRBD2	TGCGCCAGCAGCTTGGGTCTGAGCGGGATTTATAAAAACATTCAGTACTTC	CASSLGLSGIYKNIQYF
-	TRBJ2-1	TRBV28	TRBD1	TGTGCCAGCAAATGGAGACAGGGCAATGAGCAGTTCTTC	CASKWRQGNEQFF
-	TRBJ2-7	TRBV5-1	TRBD1	TGCGCCAGCAGCCTATCGGGACAGGGGGCGTCCGAGCAGTACTTC	CASSLSGQGASEQYF
-	TRBJ2-7	TRBV25-1	TRBD1	TGTGCCAGCAGCCCTGGACAGGGAAGCTACGAGCAGTACTTC	CASSPGQGSYEQYF
-	TRBJ2-5	TRBV5-1	TRBD2	TGCGCCAGCAGCGAGACTAGCGGGAGTGAGACCCAGTACTTC	CASSETSGSETQYF
once	TRBJ2-3	TRBV27	TRBD1	TGTGCCAGCACTGGGACAGGGGGCACCGATACGCAGTATTTT	CASTGTGGTDTQYF
-	TRBJ2-1	TRBV5-1	TRBD2	TGCGCCAGCAGCTTGGGGGTAGCGGGCAATGAGCAGTTCTTC	CASSLGVAGNEQFF
-	TRBJ2-2	TRBV4-1	TRBD2	TGCGCCAGCAGCCAAGCCCCTCTCCTAGCGGGAGTTAGCGGCGGGGAGCTGTTTTTT	CASSQAPLLAGVSGGELFF
-	TRBJ2-6	TRBV7-2	TRBD1	TGTGCCAGCAGCTTGCCAGGGGGTTTGGCTGGGGCCAACGTCCTGACTTTC	CASSLPGGLAGANVLTF